The rows below give T cell receptor beta chains drawn from one sample of a study of shared clonotypes between healthy human individuals. TCRdb's copy holds only in-frame clones and misses some; the assay was immunoSEQ multiplex PCR. The repertoire holds about 1,800,000 clones, with roughly 94% as singletons. The source material was naive CD8+ T cells sorted from blood. All receptors derive from a man younger than 35 in good health. Each CDR3 is given with its conserved first and last residue. A D gene is named only where the DNA matches it firmly. Rows give clone size only sometimes, using once, few, many, or a class for an expanded clone.

v_call: TRBV27; j_call: TRBJ2-7; clone_size: NA; d_call: NA; cdr3_aa: CASSYDDAGEQYF; cdr3_nt: TGTGCCAGCAGTTACGATGATGCCGGCGAGCAGTACTTC
v_call: TRBV30; j_call: TRBJ2-1; clone_size: NA; d_call: NA; cdr3_aa: CAWSFGTYNEQFF; cdr3_nt: TGTGCCTGGAGTTTCGGGACCTACAATGAGCAGTTCTTC
v_call: TRBV19; j_call: TRBJ2-1; clone_size: once; d_call: TRBD2; cdr3_aa: CASSGLAELYNEQFF; cdr3_nt: TGTGCCAGTAGTGGACTAGCGGAACTCTACAATGAGCAGTTCTTC
v_call: TRBV7-3; j_call: TRBJ2-7; clone_size: NA; d_call: NA; cdr3_aa: CASSLKGAPGEQYF; cdr3_nt: TGTGCCAGCAGCTTAAAAGGGGCGCCGGGCGAGCAGTACTTC
v_call: TRBV7-9; j_call: TRBJ2-1; clone_size: NA; d_call: TRBD2; cdr3_aa: CASSSPTSGGRRYNEQFF; cdr3_nt: TGTGCCAGCAGCTCCCCGACTAGCGGGGGGAGAAGATACAATGAGCAGTTCTTC
v_call: TRBV11-2; j_call: TRBJ2-7; clone_size: NA; d_call: TRBD1; cdr3_aa: CASSFGTGGFYEQYF; cdr3_nt: TGTGCCAGCAGCTTCGGGACAGGGGGCTTCTACGAGCAGTACTTC
v_call: TRBV9; j_call: TRBJ2-1; clone_size: once; d_call: NA; cdr3_aa: CASSASGTSYNEQFF; cdr3_nt: TGTGCCAGCAGCGCCTCAGGAACTTCCTACAATGAGCAGTTCTTC
v_call: TRBV5-1; j_call: TRBJ2-7; clone_size: once; d_call: TRBD1; cdr3_aa: CASSLEGTGYEQYF; cdr3_nt: TGCGCCAGCAGCTTGGAGGGGACAGGTTACGAGCAGTACTTC
v_call: TRBV19; j_call: TRBJ2-2; clone_size: NA; d_call: NA; cdr3_aa: CASSMDREGNTGELFF; cdr3_nt: TGTGCCAGTAGTATGGACAGGGAGGGGAACACCGGGGAGCTGTTTTTT
v_call: TRBV7-9; j_call: TRBJ2-5; clone_size: NA; d_call: NA; cdr3_aa: CASSLVAVQETQYF; cdr3_nt: TGTGCCAGCAGCTTAGTAGCGGTCCAAGAGACCCAGTACTTC
v_call: TRBV2; j_call: TRBJ2-7; clone_size: once; d_call: NA; cdr3_aa: CASSEGLNPSYEQYF; cdr3_nt: TGTGCCAGCAGTGAGGGCCTGAACCCTTCCTACGAGCAGTACTTC
v_call: TRBV27; j_call: TRBJ2-7; clone_size: NA; d_call: TRBD2; cdr3_aa: CASRSAGGPYEQYF; cdr3_nt: TGTGCCAGCAGGTCAGCGGGGGGGCCTTACGAGCAGTACTTC
v_call: TRBV7-3; j_call: TRBJ2-1; clone_size: NA; d_call: NA; cdr3_aa: CASSLNSDNEQFF; cdr3_nt: TGTGCCAGCAGCTTAAACTCTGACAATGAGCAGTTCTTC
v_call: TRBV28; j_call: TRBJ2-5; clone_size: NA; d_call: NA; cdr3_aa: CASSFQLGGEQETQYF; cdr3_nt: TGTGCCAGCAGTTTCCAGCTTGGGGGCGAGCAAGAGACCCAGTACTTC
v_call: TRBV19; j_call: TRBJ2-1; clone_size: NA; d_call: NA; cdr3_aa: CASSFVGPYNEQFF; cdr3_nt: TGTGCCAGTAGCTTTGTGGGTCCCTACAATGAGCAGTTCTTC
v_call: TRBV19; j_call: TRBJ2-5; clone_size: NA; d_call: NA; cdr3_aa: CASSPRTLYQETQYF; cdr3_nt: TGTGCCAGTAGCCCCCGGACATTGTACCAAGAGACCCAGTACTTC
v_call: TRBV13; j_call: TRBJ2-7; clone_size: NA; d_call: NA; cdr3_aa: CASSFYGGAGEQYF; cdr3_nt: TGTGCCAGCAGCTTCTACGGGGGCGCGGGGGAGCAGTACTTC